This is a list of T cell receptor beta chains from one sample in a study of T cells in Graves' hyperthyroidism and ophthalmopathy. TCRdb reprocessed the multiplex PCR reads via MiXCR and lists one record per CDR3 protein. The data contain 500,000 to 750,000 distinct CDR3 sequences, 14% of them singletons. Sample: blood. The receptors derive from a woman younger than 30 with Graves' ophthalmopathy. Both conserved end residues are part of each CDR3. Each record gives: V gene, clone size, CDR3 protein. The listing skips clone size in some rows; elsewhere it reads once, few, many or a size class.

TRBV28	many	CASPPSGRVADTQYF
TRBV7-2	many	CASSLYDLAQGTSDTDTQYF
TRBV4-3	-	CASSLGQGAIDTQYF
TRBV7-2	-	CASSLVQLGQGKHPYEQYF
TRBV20-1	few	CSARDSGRSNQPQHF
TRBV7-3	many	CASSFGTGHFEQYF
TRBV18	many	CASSHEVDTQYF
TRBV30	few	CAWSVPGTNNQPQHF
TRBV19	-	CASRGANTGELFF
TRBV18	many	CASSPSGLAMNEQFF
TRBV20-1	many	CSALRLGNTEAFF
TRBV10-3	few	CAISEGDSKNIQYF
TRBV4-2	-	CASSSSPGRDTGELFF
TRBV20-1	many	CSARDGRDRSSYEQYF
TRBV6-1	-	CASSFTARNNYGYTF
TRBV3-1	many	CASSRAGYNEQFF
TRBV4-1	few	CASSQGWPGLSYEQYF
TRBV6-6	many	CASSYVAGTGNIQYF
TRBV5-1	many	CASSSHWDSYNEQFF
TRBV6-1	many	CASSATLRNTEAFF
TRBV12-3/TRBV12-4	many	CASSLGSGEKLFF
TRBV6-1	many	CASSEGGLFGYEQYF
TRBV2	many	CASRAGQGLRQPQHF
TRBV30	many	CAWSSGVYNEQFF
TRBV27	-	CASSLRFEEQPQHF
TRBV20-1	many	CSARAPGLAGMGEQYF
TRBV7-2	many	CASSLVSRDTQYF
TRBV27	many	CASSLYWRSSTDTQYF
TRBV7-9	many	CASSFPLSGVDYEQYF
TRBV27	-	CASSLWGGDQPQHF
TRBV18	-	CASSPGGTTNEKLFF
TRBV20-1	many	CSVSGGGTDTQYF
TRBV3-1	few	CASSPTNLSPGEQFF
TRBV30	few	CAWSREDGTLRGYTF
TRBV9	-	CASSVVEITEAFF
TRBV11-2	many	CASSPAGLPNEQYF
TRBV7-2	many	CASSPRGASYEQYF
TRBV7-9	many	CASSHDRASSYEQYF
TRBV9	-	CASSPDGVDEKLFF
TRBV6-1	few	CASSPDSPLHF